This T cell receptor (beta chain) was captured in a study of blood T cell repertoires in COVID-19 (dated by TCRdb to about 2020). With regard to the full study: Samples from collaborators originated in the United States, Italy and Spain and spanned both the acute and convalescent phases of COVID-19. The prospective study material was composed of cDNA or gDNA derived from T cells, B-cell-depleted T cells, or PBMCs. The dataset comprised deeply sampled blood TCRbeta repertoires from subjects exposed to, actively infected with, or recovered from COVID-19. A freely available public database, intended as a resource for researchers studying the immune response to SARS-CoV-2, is where the repertoires were released. The samples were drawn from the first 160 participants of the ongoing ImmuneRACE study and from 950 to 1,500 subjects provided by 6 global collaborators. The sample metadata nearly always contained a de-identified subject ID, COVID-19 status, age in years and sex. Where HLA class I and class II types were available, the types were taken from metadata supplied by the sample provider, not from assay-based typing.

TCRbeta CDR3 regions were amplified from genomic DNA by means of the immunoSEQ Assay, a bias-controlled multiplex PCR. Processing in the source paper ran as follows. The number of nucleated cells in each sample was estimated by amplification of reference gene primers within the assay. Sequence reads were collapsed and filtered to measure the absolute abundance of every unique TCRbeta CDR3 rearrangement. For each sample, productive Simpson clonality was calculated as the square root of Simpson's diversity index over productive rearrangements. TCRdb re-hosts the immuneACCESS table, in-frame sequences only. Its copies lack some clones; in the studies checked, an unresolved V gene accounts for under half of them, and the cause for the rest is not known. The V and J calls and clone size come from that table; D and trimming were worked out from the DNA. Counted in this sample were approximately 300,000 clones; approximately 90% of them appeared once. About 2.3% of the sample is in the top ten clones.

The collaborating institutions used their own protocols to collect whole blood in K2EDTA tubes. For TCRbeta analysis, collaborator samples were shipped as frozen whole blood, as isolated PBMCs, or as DNA extracted from either sample type. Findings and caveats that apply to the study as a whole: The quantity of clinical and demographic metadata differed by source and by participant and was supplied without curation.

The CDR3 contains 15 residues, cysteine and phenylalanine counted. Only the CDR3 part of the read is kept: 45 bases, read in frame from the first base. V trim: 5 bases; J trim: 4 bases; unmatched bases: 5. Via the germline V gene (reference sequence), CDR1 is SEHNR and CDR2 FQNEAQ. To note about this clone: The antigen this receptor binds is unknown. Base-call qualities are not available, and no considerably larger clone is one nucleotide away.

The sequence was obtained from a man in his late teens or twenties with active or convalescent COVID-19. Sequences were obtained from peripheral blood. The chain is encoded by TRBV7-9 joined to TRBJ1-5, with TRBD1 matching 10 junction bases. The CDR3 sequence is CASSTTGGENQPQHF. The nucleotide sequence reads TGTGCCAGCAGCACGACAGGGGGCGAGAATCAGCCCCAGCATTTT.